A single sample is the source of the 7 T cell receptor beta chains below, sequenced in a study of OX40 agonist ivuxolimab in advanced cancers. Sequencing was performed with immunoSEQ multiplex PCR; in TCRdb, only in-frame clones are kept and a portion is missing. The sample holds about 79,000 clones; around 91% are singletons and the top ten take less than 0.35%. Specimen: CD4+ or CD8+ T cells sorted from blood, collected in a trial of the OX40 agonist ivuxolimab. These TCRs come from an adult with an advanced solid tumor such as melanoma, head and neck, liver or kidney cancer.

The chain combines TRBV6-5 with TRBJ1-6, with D perhaps matching TRBD1 (5 bases). The CDR3 is 14 residues long. The V gene's germline CDR1 is MNHEY and CDR2 SVGAGI. V was pared by 7 bases and J by 7 bases, with 14 bases between. Here the CDR3 reads CASTFGTTNSPLHF. In nucleotides, the CDR3 is TGTGCCAGCACCTTCGGGACGACAAATTCACCCCTCCACTTT.

This sequence joins TRBV10-1 and TRBJ2-5, with a weak D call TRBD2 (5 bases). Trimming cost V 7 bases and J 4 bases, with 13 bases left between them. The CDR3 consists of 13 residues. Germline V CDR1 and CDR2: WNHNN, SYGVQD (reference sequence). The CDR3 spells CASTRGLGETQYF. For the CDR3, the DNA is TGCGCCAGCACCCGGGGATTAGGAGAGACCCAGTACTTC.

The rearrangement uses TRBV19 and TRBJ1-5, with D unresolved. Between the trimmed V and J ends, which lost 3 bases and 3 bases, there was a span of 9 bases. Germline V gene sequence: CDR1 LNHDA, CDR2 SQIVND (reference sequence). The CDR3 sequence is 14 residues long. CDR3 sequence: CASSMISPNQPQHF. The CDR3 bases are TGTGCCAGTAGTATGATCAGTCCCAATCAGCCCCAGCATTTT.

V usage is TRBV7-3 and J usage is TRBJ2-3, with unresolved D. V lost 8 bases, J lost 10 bases, and 7 bases lay in between. This CDR3 spans 9 amino acids. Germline V lookup: CDR1 SGHTA, CDR2 FQGTGA. The CDR3 DNA follows: TGTGCCAGCCTATTAGCGCAGTATTTT. It codes for CASLLAQYF.

The chain carries TRBV6-1 and TRBJ2-5; 7 positions match TRBD2. CDR1 and CDR2 from the germline V gene are MNHNS and SASEGT. The CDR3 has 15 residues. Trimming cost V 4 bases and J 4 bases; bases outside gene matches: 9. The CDR3 sequence: CASSVSAGVGETQYF. In DNA form, the CDR3 reads TGTGCCAGCAGTGTATCCGCGGGGGTAGGAGAGACCCAGTACTTC.

This clone showed up just once. The rearrangement links TRBV4-1 to TRBJ1-5; tentatively, D is TRBD1 (6 bases). This CDR3 is built from 15 residues. V was pared by 1 base and J by 3 bases, with 10 bases between. Germline lookup yields CDR1 MGHRA and CDR2 YSYEKL. As DNA, the CDR3 is TGCGCCAGCAGCCAAGTGGGGGCCCTCAATCAGCCCCAGCATTTT. As protein: CASSQVGALNQPQHF.

The J gene is TRBJ1-6, the V gene TRBV10-2; no clear D gene. The germline V gene has CDR1 WSHSY and CDR2 SAAADI. V was shortened by 5 bases and J by 6 bases, with 8 bases between the two germline ends. The CDR3 is made up of 13 amino acids. The CDR3 reads CASSRALNSPLHF. The CDR3 DNA is TGCGCCAGCAGTCGAGCTCTTAATTCACCCCTCCACTTT.